This TCR beta chain was sequenced during a study of blood T cells in healthy people across ages. Together with a sample-barcoded 5' primer, a J-beta primer mix was included in a second PCR lasting about 7 to 12 cycles. TCRdb redid the calling of the 5' RACE reads with MiXCR, one entry per CDR3 protein. This table has hundreds of thousands of distinct CDR3 sequences, around 41% appearing once. The CDR3 runs to 12 residues. Germline V lookup: CDR1 SQVTM, CDR2 ANQGSEA. Trimming left V 3 bases short and J 2 bases short, with 7 bases between. This receptor was taken from an elderly man in good health. The sequencing input was blood. The chain employs TRBV29-1 and TRBJ1-1; D unresolved. In DNA form, the CDR3 reads TGCAGCGTTGACCGCACAAACACTGAAGCTTTCTTT. Its translation is CSVDRTNTEAFF.